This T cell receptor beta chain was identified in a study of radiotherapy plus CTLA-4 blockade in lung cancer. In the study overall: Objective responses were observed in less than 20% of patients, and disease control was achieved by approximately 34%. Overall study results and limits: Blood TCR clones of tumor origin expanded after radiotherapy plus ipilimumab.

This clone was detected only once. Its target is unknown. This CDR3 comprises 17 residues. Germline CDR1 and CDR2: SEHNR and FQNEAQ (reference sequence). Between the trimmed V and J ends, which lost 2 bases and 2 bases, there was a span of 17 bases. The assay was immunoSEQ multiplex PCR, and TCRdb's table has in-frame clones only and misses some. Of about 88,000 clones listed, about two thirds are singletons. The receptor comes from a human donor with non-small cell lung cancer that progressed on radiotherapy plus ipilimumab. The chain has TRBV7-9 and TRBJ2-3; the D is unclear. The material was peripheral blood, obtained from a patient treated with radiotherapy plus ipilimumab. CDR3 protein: CASSLPRGTWATDTQYF. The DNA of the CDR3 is TGTGCCAGCAGCTTACCTAGAGGTACATGGGCCACAGATACGCAGTATTTT.